Each of the 13 T cell receptor beta chains below was sequenced from the same sample in a study of vaccination and CD4 T cells after COVID-19 (dated by TCRdb to about 2022). For these receptors, no antigen is known. The treatment or condition label, read with the paper, signifies: roughly 11-day PBMC culture with coronavirus spike peptide pools or control peptides (ViraFEST assay). CD4+ T cells from unexposed donors were collected before the COVID-19 pandemic (2011-2018). The method behind the library was PCR. Sequencer: Illumina iSeq 100. DNA from cultured CD4+ T cells underwent TCR sequencing with the Oncomine TCR Beta short-read assay at the Johns Hopkins FTIC core. The public reads were reanalyzed by TCRdb: fastp trimming at Q25, MiXCR alignment, in-frame beta chains only. Rows matching on CDR3 protein sequence are summarized as one entry with the most common DNA and genes. Present in this sample are about 6,600 distinct CDR3 sequences, 25% to 30% of which were seen just once. Of the sample, approximately 33% falls within the top ten clones.

The source material was CD4+ T cells from blood, cultured in vitro. The receptor source for this set is a human donor in good health.

The chain employs TRBV5-6 and TRBJ2-5; D call uncertain. This CDR3 contains 13 residues. Looked up from germline, CDR1 is SGHDT and CDR2 is YYEEEE. The V end lost 2 bases, the J end lost 5 bases, and 10 bases lay between the germline ends. The CDR3: CASSFIGMETQYF. CDR3 coding DNA: TGTGCCAGCAGCTTCATAGGGATGGAGACCCAGTACTTC.

The chain links TRBV4-2 to TRBJ1-1; tentatively, D is TRBD1 (5 bases). Per the germline V gene, CDR1 is LGHNA and CDR2 is YNFKEQ. Trimming shortened V by 1 base and J by 11 bases, and 23 bases separated the two germline ends. This CDR3 comprises 16 residues. CDR3 region: CASSQVLGETDFGAFF. The CDR3 DNA is TGTGCCAGCAGCCAAGTCCTGGGCGAGACAGATTTCGGCGCTTTCTTT.

This clonotype was picked up one time. The chain combines TRBV30 with TRBJ2-7; no firm D call. Trimming took 3 bases from V and 0 from J, leaving 3 bases between them. This CDR3 has 11 residues. Germline loops: CDR1 GTSNPN, CDR2 SVGIG (reference sequence). This CDR3 is CAWSSSYEQYF. CDR3 coding DNA: TGTGCCTGGAGCAGCTCCTACGAGCAGTACTTC.

J is TRBJ2-1 and V is TRBV15, with TRBD2 matching over 10 bases. J lost 7 bases, V lost 4 bases, and 13 bases had no gene match. The CDR3 is 17 amino acids. Germline CDR1 and CDR2: LNHNV and YYDKDF (reference sequence). For the CDR3, the DNA is TGTGCCACCAGCATCCCCATCAAAGCGGGGGGGCTGAATGAGCAGTTCTTC. Translation gives CATSIPIKAGGLNEQFF.

The chain employs TRBV7-8 and TRBJ2-5; D not resolved. This CDR3 is 14 amino acids long. The V gene lost 1 base and the J gene lost 5 bases, with 11 bases spanning the gap. Per the germline V gene, CDR1 is SGHVS and CDR2 is FQNEAQ. CDR3 sequence reads: CASSLGDWQETQYF. CDR3 nucleotide sequence: TGTGCCAGCAGCTTAGGAGACTGGCAGGAGACCCAGTACTTC.

The V call is TRBV19, the J call TRBJ2-7; D possibly corresponds to TRBD2 (6 bases). The V gene's germline CDR1 is LNHDA and CDR2 SQIVND (reference sequence). Trimming stripped 6 bases from V and 2 bases from J, with 11 bases between. The CDR3 has 13 residues. In nucleotides, the CDR3 is TGTGCCAGTAGGGGCAGGACTACCTACGAGCAGTACTTC. Encoded protein: CASRGRTTYEQYF. The entire variable domain, with the rest obtained from reference TRBV19 and TRBJ2-7, is as follows: DGGITQSPKYLFRKEGQNVTLSCEQNLNHDAMYWYRQDPGQGLRLIYYSQIVNDFQKGDIAEGYSVSREKKESFPLTVTSAQKNPTAFYLCASRGRTTYEQYFGPGTRLTVT.

This clonotype occurred a few times. The chain uses TRBV6-1 and TRBJ1-5, with 7 bases that match TRBD1. CDR1 and CDR2 from the germline V gene are MNHNS and SASEGT. Trimming took 8 bases from V and 1 from J; bases not matched to a gene: 8. The CDR3 runs to 15 residues. In DNA, the CDR3 is TGTGCCAGCGGACAGGCCGTCCGGAGCAATCAGCCCCAGCATTTT. Translating it yields CASGQAVRSNQPQHF.

The chain links TRBV6-2 or TRBV6-3 to TRBJ2-3; 10 bases match TRBD2. The germline CDR1 and CDR2 sequences are MNHEY and SVGEGT. The CDR3 length is 16 residues. V was pared by 8 bases and J by 2 bases, with 10 bases of the junction left unmatched. This chain's CDR3 is CASGERGGIYTDTQYF. The CDR3 DNA reads TGTGCCAGCGGCGAGCGGGGGGGTATCTACACAGATACGCAGTATTTT.

A few counts support this clonotype. V usage is TRBV6-5 and J usage is TRBJ2-5; either TRBD1 or TRBD2 may supply D (6 bases each). V lost 3 bases to trimming and J lost 7 bases, with 15 bases between them. Germline values: CDR1 MNHEY, CDR2 SVGAGI. CDR3 length: 14 amino acids. The CDR3 protein is CASSYGTGGRTQYF. DNA of the CDR3: TGTGCCAGCAGTTATGGGACCGGGGGCAGGACCCAGTACTTC.

The table lists this clonotype with a few counts. The rearrangement links TRBV7-2 to TRBJ2-7; D gene uncertain. Trimming took 3 bases from V and 3 from J, leaving 12 bases between them. CDR3 length: 14 residues. CDR1 is SGHTA and CDR2 is FQGNSA in the germline V gene. The CDR3 DNA reads TGTGCCAGCAGCTTTCTGGGCGGTAACTACGAGCAGTACTTC. Protein: CASSFLGGNYEQYF.

The chain is built from TRBV5-6 and TRBJ2-5; D possibly corresponds to TRBD2 (7 bases). The CDR3 is made up of 14 amino acids. CDR1 SGHDT and CDR2 YYEEEE come from the germline V gene. Trimming removed 9 bases from V and 0 bases from J, with 15 bases in between. The CDR3 nucleotides are TGTGCCACCGAAGGGGGGGAGTACCAAGAGACCCAGTACTTC. Translated: CATEGGEYQETQYF.

This clonotype was found a few times. J is TRBJ1-1 and V is TRBV12-3 or TRBV12-4, with D unresolved. The V and J ends lost 3 bases and 7 bases respectively, with 6 bases between them. The CDR3 is 11 amino acids. This chain's CDR3 is CASSFSIEAFF. The CDR3, as DNA: TGTGCCAGCAGTTTCAGTATTGAAGCTTTCTTT.

In its sample, this clonotype ranks as medium-sized. The chain uses TRBV6-4 and TRBJ1-2; 11 positions match TRBD1. The CDR3 totals 15 residues. The junction had 4 bases not matched to a gene; V was cut back by 3 bases and J by 4 bases. Germline CDR1 and CDR2: MRHNA and SNTAGT. The CDR3 protein is CASSEAGTGGYGYTF. The CDR3 DNA follows: TGTGCCAGCAGTGAGGCCGGGACAGGGGGCTATGGCTACACCTTC.